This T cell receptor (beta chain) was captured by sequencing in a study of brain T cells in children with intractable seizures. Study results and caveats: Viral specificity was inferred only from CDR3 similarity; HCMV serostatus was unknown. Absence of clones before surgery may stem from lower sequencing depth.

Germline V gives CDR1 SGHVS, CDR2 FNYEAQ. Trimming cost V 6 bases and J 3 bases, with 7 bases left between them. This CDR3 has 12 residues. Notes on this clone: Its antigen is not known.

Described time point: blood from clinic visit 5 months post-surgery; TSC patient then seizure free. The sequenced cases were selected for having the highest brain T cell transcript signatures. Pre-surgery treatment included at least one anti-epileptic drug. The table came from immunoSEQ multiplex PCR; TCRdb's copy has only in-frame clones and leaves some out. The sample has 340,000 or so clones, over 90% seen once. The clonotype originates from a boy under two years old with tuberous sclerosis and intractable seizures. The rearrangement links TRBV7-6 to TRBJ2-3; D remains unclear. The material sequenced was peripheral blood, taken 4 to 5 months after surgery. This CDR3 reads CASSPGTDTQYF. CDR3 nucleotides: TGTGCCAGCAGTCCAGGAACAGATACGCAGTATTTT.